The rows below give T cell receptor beta chains drawn from one sample of a study of regulatory T cells in long-lasting Graves disease. TCRdb re-analysed the multiplex PCR reads in MiXCR, keeping a single row per CDR3 protein. The sample contains 400,000 to 500,000 distinct CDR3 sequences, 20% of which appear only once. Source: peripheral blood mononuclear cells (PBMCs), taken when the disease was refractory, from a patient treated with antithyroid drugs. The source of these receptors is a female donor with Graves disease. Each CDR3 is given with its conserved first and last residue.

CDR3: CSVEDPESLNEKLFF
V: TRBV29-1

CDR3: CAIGNSDRGGNEQYF
V: TRBV10-3

CDR3: CASSQTLLTEAFF
V: TRBV9

CDR3: CASSRGTGPPRELFF
V: TRBV5-8

CDR3: CASGVMETQYF
V: TRBV7-2

CDR3: CASSAGRLNSPLHF
V: TRBV12-3/TRBV12-4

CDR3: CASSLNQVGSRIYGYAF
V: TRBV12-3/TRBV12-4

CDR3: CASSGLLQGDAEAFF
V: TRBV9

CDR3: CASSLAASGMYGTQYF
V: TRBV11-2

CDR3: CASSFVGGLNYGYTF
V: TRBV12-3/TRBV12-4

CDR3: CAWRDSPYEQYF
V: TRBV30

CDR3: CAISLHWGGEGNTEAFF
V: TRBV10-3

CDR3: CSVSDGLAGYNEQFF
V: TRBV29-1

CDR3: CSARLTRIGNQPQHF
V: TRBV20-1

CDR3: CASSRTNRGLLMTGELFF
V: TRBV11-1

CDR3: CASSFSSGQETQYF
V: TRBV7-9

CDR3: CAWSLSSGNTIYF
V: TRBV30

CDR3: CASSRTPYEQYF
V: TRBV6-1

CDR3: CASRLTGRVEQYF
V: TRBV25-1

CDR3: CAWGQGAISYEQYF
V: TRBV30

CDR3: CASSVVSGEEGELFF
V: TRBV6-2/TRBV6-3

CDR3: CASSLSRTKTDTQYF
V: TRBV28

CDR3: CASSVGLAPYEQYF
V: TRBV2

CDR3: CASGLVEGYTF
V: TRBV19

CDR3: CASSIVSNNEQFF
V: TRBV19

CDR3: CASSYLGQGHSRTQHF
V: TRBV6-5

CDR3: CASSLGGVQPQHF
V: TRBV28